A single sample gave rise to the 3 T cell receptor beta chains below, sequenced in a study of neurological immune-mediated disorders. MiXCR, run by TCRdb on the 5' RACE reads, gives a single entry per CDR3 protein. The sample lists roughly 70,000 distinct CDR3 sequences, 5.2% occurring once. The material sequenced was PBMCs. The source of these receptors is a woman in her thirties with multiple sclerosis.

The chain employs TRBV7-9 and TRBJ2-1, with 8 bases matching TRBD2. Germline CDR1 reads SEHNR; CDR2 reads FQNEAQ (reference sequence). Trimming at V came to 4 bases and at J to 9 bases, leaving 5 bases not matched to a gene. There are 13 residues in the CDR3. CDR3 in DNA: TGTGCCAGCAGCTCGACTAGCGAAGGTGAGCAGTTCTTC. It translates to CASSSTSEGEQFF.

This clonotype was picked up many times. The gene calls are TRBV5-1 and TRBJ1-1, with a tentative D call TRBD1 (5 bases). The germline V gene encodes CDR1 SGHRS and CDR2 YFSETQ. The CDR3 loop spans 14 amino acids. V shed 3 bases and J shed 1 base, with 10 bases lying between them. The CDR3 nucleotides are TGCGCCAGCAGCTCCGGACATACGAACACTGAAGCTTTCTTT. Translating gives CASSSGHTNTEAFF.

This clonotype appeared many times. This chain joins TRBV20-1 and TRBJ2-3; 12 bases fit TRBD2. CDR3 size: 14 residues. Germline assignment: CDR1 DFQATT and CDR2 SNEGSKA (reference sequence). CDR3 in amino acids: CTQILAGGGDTQYF. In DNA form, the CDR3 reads TGCACCCAGATACTAGCGGGGGGAGGAGATACGCAGTATTTT.